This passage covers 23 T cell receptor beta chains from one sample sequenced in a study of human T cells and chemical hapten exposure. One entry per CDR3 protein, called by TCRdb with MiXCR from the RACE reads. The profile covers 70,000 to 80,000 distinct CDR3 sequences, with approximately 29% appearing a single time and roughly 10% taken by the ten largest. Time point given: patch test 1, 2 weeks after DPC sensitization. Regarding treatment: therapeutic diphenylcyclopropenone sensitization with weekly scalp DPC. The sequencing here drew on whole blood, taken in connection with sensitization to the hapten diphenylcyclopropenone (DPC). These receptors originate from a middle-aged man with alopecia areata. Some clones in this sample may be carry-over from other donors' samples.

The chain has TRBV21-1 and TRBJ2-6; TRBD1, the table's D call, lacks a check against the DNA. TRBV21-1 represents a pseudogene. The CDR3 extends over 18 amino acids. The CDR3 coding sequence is TGTGCCAGCAGCACAAGGATACAGGGGGCGCCTGGGGCCAACGTCCTGACTTTC. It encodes CASSTRIQGAPGANVLTF.

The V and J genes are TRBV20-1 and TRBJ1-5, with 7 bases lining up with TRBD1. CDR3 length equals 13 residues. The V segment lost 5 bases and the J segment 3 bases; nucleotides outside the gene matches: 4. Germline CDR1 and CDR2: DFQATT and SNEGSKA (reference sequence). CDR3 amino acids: CSAPGGTNQPQHF. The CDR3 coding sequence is TGCAGTGCTCCAGGGGGAACCAATCAGCCCCAGCATTTT.

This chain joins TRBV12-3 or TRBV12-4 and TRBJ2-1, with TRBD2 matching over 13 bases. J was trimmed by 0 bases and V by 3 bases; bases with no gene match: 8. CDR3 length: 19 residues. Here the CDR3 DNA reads TGTGCCAGCAGTTTCGGGACTAGCGGGATTCGGATCTCCTACAATGAGCAGTTCTTC. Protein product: CASSFGTSGIRISYNEQFF.

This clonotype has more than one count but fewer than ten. The CDR3 DNA reads TGCAGTGCTAGAGATGCCGTGAGGCCTAGCACAGATACGCAGTATTTT. It codes for CSARDAVRPSTDTQYF. The chain uses TRBV20-1 and TRBJ2-3; D is unclear. V shed 0 bases and J shed 0 bases, with 13 bases lying between them. The CDR3 is made up of 16 amino acids. Germline assignment: CDR1 DFQATT and CDR2 SNEGSKA (reference sequence).

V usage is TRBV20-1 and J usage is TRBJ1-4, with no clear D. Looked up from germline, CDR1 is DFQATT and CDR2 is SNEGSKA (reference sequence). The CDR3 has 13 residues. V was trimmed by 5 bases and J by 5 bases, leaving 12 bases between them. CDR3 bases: TGCAGTGCTTCAGAGCGTCCGAATGAAAAACTGTTTTTT. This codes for CSASERPNEKLFF.

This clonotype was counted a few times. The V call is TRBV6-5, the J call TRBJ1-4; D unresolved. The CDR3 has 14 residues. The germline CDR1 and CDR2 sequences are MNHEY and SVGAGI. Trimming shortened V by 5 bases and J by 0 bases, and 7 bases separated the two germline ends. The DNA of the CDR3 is TGTGCCAGCAGTACGGAGGCAACTAATGAAAAACTGTTTTTT. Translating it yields CASSTEATNEKLFF.

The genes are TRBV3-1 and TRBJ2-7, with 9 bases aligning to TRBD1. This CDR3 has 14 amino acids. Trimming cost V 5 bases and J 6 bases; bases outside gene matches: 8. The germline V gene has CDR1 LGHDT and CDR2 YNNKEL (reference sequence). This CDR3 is CASSSTGTGTEQYF. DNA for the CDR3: TGTGCCAGCAGCTCAACCGGGACAGGGACCGAGCAGTACTTC.

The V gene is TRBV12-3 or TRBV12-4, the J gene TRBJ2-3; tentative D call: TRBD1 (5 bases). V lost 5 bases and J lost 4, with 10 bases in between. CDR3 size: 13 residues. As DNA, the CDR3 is TGTGCCAGCAGTCACCCACAGGCAGATACGCAGTATTTT. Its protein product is CASSHPQADTQYF.

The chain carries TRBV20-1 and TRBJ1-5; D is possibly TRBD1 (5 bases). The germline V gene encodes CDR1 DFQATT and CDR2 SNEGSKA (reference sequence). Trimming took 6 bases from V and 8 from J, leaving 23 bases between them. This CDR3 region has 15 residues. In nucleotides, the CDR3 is TGCAGTGCCGACGCCGGTGGGGCTAATCAAGAGCCCCAGCATTTT. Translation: CSADAGGANQEPQHF.

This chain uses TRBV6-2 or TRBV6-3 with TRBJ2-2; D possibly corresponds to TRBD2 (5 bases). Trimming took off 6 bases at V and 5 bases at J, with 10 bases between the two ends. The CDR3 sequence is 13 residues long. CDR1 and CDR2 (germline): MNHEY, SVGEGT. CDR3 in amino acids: CASRNRGTGELFF. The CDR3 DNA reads TGTGCCAGCAGAAACCGAGGGACCGGGGAGCTGTTTTTT.

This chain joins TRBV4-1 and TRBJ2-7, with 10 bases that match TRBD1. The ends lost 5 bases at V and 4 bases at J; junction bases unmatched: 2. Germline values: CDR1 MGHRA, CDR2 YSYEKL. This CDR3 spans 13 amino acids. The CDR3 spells CASSADRGYEQYF. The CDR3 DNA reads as TGCGCCAGCAGCGCGGACAGGGGGTACGAGCAGTACTTC.

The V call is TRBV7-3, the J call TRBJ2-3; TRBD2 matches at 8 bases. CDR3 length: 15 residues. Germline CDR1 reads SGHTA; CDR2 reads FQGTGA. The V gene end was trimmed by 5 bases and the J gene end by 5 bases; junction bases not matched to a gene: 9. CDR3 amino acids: CASSLTRGARDTQYF. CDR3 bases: TGTGCCAGCAGCCTGACGCGGGGGGCTAGAGATACGCAGTATTTT.

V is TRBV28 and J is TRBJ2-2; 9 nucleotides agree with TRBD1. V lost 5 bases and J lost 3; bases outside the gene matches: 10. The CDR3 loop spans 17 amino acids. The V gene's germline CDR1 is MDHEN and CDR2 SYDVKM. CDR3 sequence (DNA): TGTGCCAGCAGTGTTGGGACGGGGACAGGGTACACCGGGGAGCTGTTTTTT. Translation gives CASSVGTGTGYTGELFF.

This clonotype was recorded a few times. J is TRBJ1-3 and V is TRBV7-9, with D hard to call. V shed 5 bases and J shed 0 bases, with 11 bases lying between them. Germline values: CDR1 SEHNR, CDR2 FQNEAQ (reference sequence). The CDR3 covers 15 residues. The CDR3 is CASSPRLSSGNTIYF. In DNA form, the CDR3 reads TGTGCCAGCAGCCCCAGACTGTCCTCTGGAAACACCATATATTTT.

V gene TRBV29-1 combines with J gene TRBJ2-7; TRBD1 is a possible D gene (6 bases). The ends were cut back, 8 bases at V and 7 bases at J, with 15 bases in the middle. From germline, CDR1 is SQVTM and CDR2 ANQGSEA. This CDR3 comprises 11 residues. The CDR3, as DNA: TGCAGCATCCGCCAGGGGCATGAGCAGTACTTC. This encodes CSIRQGHEQYF.

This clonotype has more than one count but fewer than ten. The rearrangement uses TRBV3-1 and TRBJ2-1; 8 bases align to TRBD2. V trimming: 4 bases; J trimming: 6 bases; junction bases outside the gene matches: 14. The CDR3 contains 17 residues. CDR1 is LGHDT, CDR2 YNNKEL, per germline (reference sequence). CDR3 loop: CASSPTLGTSRPNEQFF. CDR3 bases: TGTGCCAGCAGCCCAACACTAGGGACTAGTAGGCCCAATGAGCAGTTCTTC.

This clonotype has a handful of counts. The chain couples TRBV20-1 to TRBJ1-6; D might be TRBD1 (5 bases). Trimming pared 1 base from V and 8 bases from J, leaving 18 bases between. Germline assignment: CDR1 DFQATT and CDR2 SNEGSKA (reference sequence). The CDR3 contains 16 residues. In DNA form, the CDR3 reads TGCAGTGCTAGAGCCCAGGGCACCCTTGGGGATTCACCCCTCCACTTT. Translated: CSARAQGTLGDSPLHF.

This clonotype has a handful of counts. CDR3 coding DNA: TGTGCCAGCCTGACAGGGTCGGCCTATGGCTACACCTTC. It specifies CASLTGSAYGYTF. V and J are TRBV28 and TRBJ1-2, with 7 bases lining up with TRBD1. This CDR3 has 13 residues. Germline V lookup: CDR1 MDHEN, CDR2 SYDVKM. J was trimmed by 4 bases and V by 8 bases; bases with no gene match: 7.

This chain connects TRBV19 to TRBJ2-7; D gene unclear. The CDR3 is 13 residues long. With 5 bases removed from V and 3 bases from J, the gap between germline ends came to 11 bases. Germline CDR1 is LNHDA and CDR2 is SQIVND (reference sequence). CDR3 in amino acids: CASSPTSFYEQYF. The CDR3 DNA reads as TGTGCCAGTAGTCCGACCTCCTTCTACGAGCAGTACTTC.

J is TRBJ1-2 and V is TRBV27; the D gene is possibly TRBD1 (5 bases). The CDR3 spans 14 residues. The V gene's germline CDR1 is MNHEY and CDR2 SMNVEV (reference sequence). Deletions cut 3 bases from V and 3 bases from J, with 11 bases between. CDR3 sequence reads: CASSLGGGYYGYTF. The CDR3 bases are TGTGCCAGCAGTTTGGGGGGGGGATACTATGGCTACACCTTC.

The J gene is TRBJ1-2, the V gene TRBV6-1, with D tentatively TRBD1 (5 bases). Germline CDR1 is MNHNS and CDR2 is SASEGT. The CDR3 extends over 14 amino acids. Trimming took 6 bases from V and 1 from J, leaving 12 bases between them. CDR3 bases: TGTGCCAGCAGGAGAGGACACCTTAACTATGGCTACACCTTC. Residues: CASRRGHLNYGYTF.

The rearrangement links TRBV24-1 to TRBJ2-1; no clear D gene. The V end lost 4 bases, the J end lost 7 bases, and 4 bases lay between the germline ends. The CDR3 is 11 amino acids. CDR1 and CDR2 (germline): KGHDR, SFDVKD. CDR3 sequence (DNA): TGTGCCACCAGTGACGAGAATGAGCAGTTCTTC. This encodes CATSDENEQFF.

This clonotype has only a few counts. DNA of the CDR3: TGTGCCAGCAGCTTAGATTTCGCCCGAAATCAGCCCCAGCATTTT. Translating it yields CASSLDFARNQPQHF. This sequence joins TRBV7-2 and TRBJ1-5, with D unresolved. The CDR3 totals 15 residues. CDR1 is SGHTA and CDR2 is FQGNSA in the germline V gene. Between the trimmed V and J ends, which lost 1 base and 4 bases, there was a span of 11 bases.